Described below is a single T cell receptor (beta chain) sequence and its context. Using immunoSEQ multiplex PCR, the repertoire was profiled, and TCRdb retains in-frame clones only, with some absent. The repertoire holds under 95,000 clones, more than 70% seen once, with 5.5% to 8% in the top ten. The V segment lost 6 bases and the J segment 5 bases; nucleotides outside the gene matches: 4. CDR3 length: 13 amino acids. Germline lookup yields CDR1 MNHEY and CDR2 SMNVEV (reference sequence). The sample originates from a study of OX40 agonist ivuxolimab in advanced cancers. This clonotype was sampled from an adult with an advanced solid tumor such as melanoma, head and neck, liver or kidney cancer. Sequenced here: CD4+ or CD8+ T cells sorted from blood, sampled in a trial of the OX40 agonist ivuxolimab. V usage is TRBV27 and J usage is TRBJ2-7, with 10 positions matching TRBD1. The CDR3 region is CASSTGQGNEQYF. The CDR3 DNA reads TGTGCCAGCAGCACGGGACAGGGGAACGAGCAGTACTTC.